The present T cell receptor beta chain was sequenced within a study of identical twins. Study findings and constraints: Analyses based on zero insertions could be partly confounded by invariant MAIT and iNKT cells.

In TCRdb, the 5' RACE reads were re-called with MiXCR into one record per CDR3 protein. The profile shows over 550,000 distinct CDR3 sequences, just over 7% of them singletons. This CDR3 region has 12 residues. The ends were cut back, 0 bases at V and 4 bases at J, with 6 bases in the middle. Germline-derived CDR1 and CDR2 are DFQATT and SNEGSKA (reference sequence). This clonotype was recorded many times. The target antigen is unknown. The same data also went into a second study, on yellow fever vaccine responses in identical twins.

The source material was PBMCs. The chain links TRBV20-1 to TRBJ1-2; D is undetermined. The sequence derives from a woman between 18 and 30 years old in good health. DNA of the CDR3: TGCAGTGCTAGAGATGGTTCCTATGGCTACACCTTC. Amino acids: CSARDGSYGYTF.